This T cell receptor (beta chain) comes out of a study of regulatory T cells in long-lasting Graves disease. Time point described: newly diagnosed GD, antithyroid drugs for less than 3 months. RNA from PBMCs was the source of the TCR library. The CDR3 is 13 amino acids. Trimming shortened V by 8 bases and J by 1 base, and 11 bases separated the two germline ends. CDR1 and CDR2 (germline): SNHLY, FYNNEI. Relying on iRepertoire HTBI primers and Arm-PCR of CDR3 regions, the team built TCR beta libraries. TCRdb independently ran MiXCR on the multiplex PCR reads; one entry per CDR3 protein. Of 500,000 to 700,000 distinct CDR3 sequences listed, approximately 15% are singletons. The same sample was also studied in work on T cells in Graves' hyperthyroidism and ophthalmopathy. That report adds: Researchers barred patients who had uncontrolled infection, other autoimmune disease, pregnancy or lactation.

The source was peripheral blood mononuclear cells (PBMCs), collected at new diagnosis, from a patient treated with antithyroid drugs. This TCR came from a woman under 40 with Graves disease. The genes are TRBV2 and TRBJ1-1; D gene ambiguous. DNA for the CDR3: TGTGCCAGCGGCCTCCACGCGAACACTGAAGCTTTCTTT. Translated: CASGLHANTEAFF.